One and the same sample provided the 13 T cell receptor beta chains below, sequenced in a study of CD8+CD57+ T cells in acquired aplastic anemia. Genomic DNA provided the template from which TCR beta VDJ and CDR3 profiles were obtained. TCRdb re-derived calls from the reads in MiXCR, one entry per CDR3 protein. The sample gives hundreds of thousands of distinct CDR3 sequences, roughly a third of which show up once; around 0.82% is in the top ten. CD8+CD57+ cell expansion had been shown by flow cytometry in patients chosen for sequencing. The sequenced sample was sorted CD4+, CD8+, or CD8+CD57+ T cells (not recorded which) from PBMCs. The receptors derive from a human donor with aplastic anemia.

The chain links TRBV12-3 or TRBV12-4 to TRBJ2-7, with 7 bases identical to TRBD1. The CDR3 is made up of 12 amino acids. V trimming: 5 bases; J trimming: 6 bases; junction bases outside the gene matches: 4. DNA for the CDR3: TGTGCCAGCAGTGAGACAGGGCTCGAGCAGTACTTC. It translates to CASSETGLEQYF.

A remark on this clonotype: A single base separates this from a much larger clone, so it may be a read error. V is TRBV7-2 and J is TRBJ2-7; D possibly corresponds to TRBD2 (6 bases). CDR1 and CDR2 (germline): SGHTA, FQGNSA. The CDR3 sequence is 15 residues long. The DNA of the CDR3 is TGTGCCAGCAGCTTAGTGTGGGAGGCGAGCTACGAGCGGTACTTC. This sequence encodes CASSLVWEASYERYF.

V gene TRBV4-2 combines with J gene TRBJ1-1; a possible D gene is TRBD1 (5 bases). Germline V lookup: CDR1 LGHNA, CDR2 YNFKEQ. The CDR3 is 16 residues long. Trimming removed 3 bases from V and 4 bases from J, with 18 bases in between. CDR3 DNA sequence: TGTGCCAGCAGCCATGAATTGCAGGGTCTTCGCACTGAAGCTTTCTTT. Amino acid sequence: CASSHELQGLRTEAFF.

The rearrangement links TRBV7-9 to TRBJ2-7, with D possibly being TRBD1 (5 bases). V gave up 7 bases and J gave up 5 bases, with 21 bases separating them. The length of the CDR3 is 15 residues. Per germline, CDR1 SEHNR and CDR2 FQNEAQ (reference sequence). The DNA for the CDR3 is TGTGCCAGCACATCAAAGCAGGGTCCTGTTAACGAGCAGTACTTC. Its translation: CASTSKQGPVNEQYF.

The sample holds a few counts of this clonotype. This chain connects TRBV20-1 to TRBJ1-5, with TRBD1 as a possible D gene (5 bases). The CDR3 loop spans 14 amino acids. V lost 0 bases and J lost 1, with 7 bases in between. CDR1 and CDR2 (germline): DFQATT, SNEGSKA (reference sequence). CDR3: CSAREGGSNQPQHF. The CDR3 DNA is TGCAGTGCTAGAGAGGGGGGGAGCAATCAGCCCCAGCATTTT.

For the CDR3, the DNA is TGTGCCAGCAGCTTACTAGTTTTCTCCTACAATGAGCAGTTCTTC. It translates to CASSLLVFSYNEQFF. The V call is TRBV11-2, the J call TRBJ2-1; D remains unclear. Between the trimmed V and J ends, which lost 2 bases and 0 bases, there was a span of 8 bases. This CDR3 contains 15 residues. Looked up from germline, CDR1 is SGHAT and CDR2 is FQNNGV. The whole variable domain, remainder taken from reference TRBV11-2 and TRBJ2-1, is EAGVAQSPRYKIIEKRQSVAFWCNPISGHATLYWYQQILGQGPKLLIQFQNNGVVDDSQLPKDRFSAERLKGVDSTLKIQPAKLEDSAVYLCASSLLVFSYNEQFFGPGTRLTVL.

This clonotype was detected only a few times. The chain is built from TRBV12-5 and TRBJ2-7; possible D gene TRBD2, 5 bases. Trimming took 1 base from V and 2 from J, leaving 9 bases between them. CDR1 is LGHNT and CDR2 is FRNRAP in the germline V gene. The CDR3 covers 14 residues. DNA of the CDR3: TGTGCTAGTGGTTTGGGGACCGGGGCCTACGAGCAGTACTTC. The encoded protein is CASGLGTGAYEQYF.

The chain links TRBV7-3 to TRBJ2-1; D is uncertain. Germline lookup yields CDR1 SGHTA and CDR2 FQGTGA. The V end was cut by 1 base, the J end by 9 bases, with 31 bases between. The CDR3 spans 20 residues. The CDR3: CASSLSRSPRQPPKTIEQFF. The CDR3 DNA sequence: TGTGCCAGCAGCTTAAGTAGGTCCCCCCGTCAACCACCTAAAACAATTGAGCAGTTCTTC.

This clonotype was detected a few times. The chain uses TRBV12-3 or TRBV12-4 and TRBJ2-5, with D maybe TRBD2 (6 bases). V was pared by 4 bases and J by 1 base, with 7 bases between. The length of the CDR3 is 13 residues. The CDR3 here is CASSWDFQETQYF. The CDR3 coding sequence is TGTGCCAGCAGTTGGGACTTCCAAGAGACCCAGTACTTC.

The CDR3 coding sequence is TGTGCCAGTAGTTCCGGACTAGCGGGAGTGTCGGCTCAGCAGTTCTTC. Translating gives CASSSGLAGVSAQQFF. The chain is built from TRBV19 and TRBJ2-1; 13 bases line up with TRBD2. CDR3 length: 16 residues. The germline gives CDR1 LNHDA, CDR2 SQIVND (reference sequence). With 5 bases clipped from V and 11 bases from J, the junction kept 12 bases outside the gene matches.

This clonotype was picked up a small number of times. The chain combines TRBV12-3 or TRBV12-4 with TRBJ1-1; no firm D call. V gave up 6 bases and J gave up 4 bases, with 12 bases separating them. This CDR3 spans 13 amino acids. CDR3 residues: CASSPHEGTEAFF. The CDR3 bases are TGTGCCAGCAGCCCTCATGAGGGCACTGAAGCTTTCTTT.

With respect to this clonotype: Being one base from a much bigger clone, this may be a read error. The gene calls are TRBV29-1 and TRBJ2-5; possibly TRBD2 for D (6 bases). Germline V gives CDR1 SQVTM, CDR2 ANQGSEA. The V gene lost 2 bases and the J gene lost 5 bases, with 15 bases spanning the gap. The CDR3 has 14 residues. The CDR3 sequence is CSVERRAGGETQYF. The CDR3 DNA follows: TGCAGCGTTGAACGGAGGGCGGGCGGGGAGACCCAGTACTTC.

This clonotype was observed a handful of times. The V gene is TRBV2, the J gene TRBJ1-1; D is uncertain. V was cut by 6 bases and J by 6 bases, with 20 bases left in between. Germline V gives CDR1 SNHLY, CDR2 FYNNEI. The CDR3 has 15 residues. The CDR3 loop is CASSQPASQGPEAFF. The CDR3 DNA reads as TGTGCCAGCAGCCAACCGGCCTCTCAAGGCCCTGAAGCTTTCTTT.